Listed here are 4 T cell receptor beta chains from one sample, sequenced in a study of blood T cells in healthy people across ages. A second roughly 6 to 12 cycle PCR used barcoded and J-beta primers. One entry per CDR3 protein results from TCRdb running MiXCR on the 5' RACE reads. The sample has 1.5 million to 2 million distinct CDR3 sequences, just under 50% seen once. Sequenced input: blood. The receptors derive from a woman aged 40 to 49 in good health.

This clonotype turned up a few times. This sequence joins TRBV20-1 and TRBJ2-1; D not certain. Per germline, CDR1 DFQATT and CDR2 SNEGSKA (reference sequence). The length of the CDR3 is 13 residues. V was clipped by 1 base and J by 5 bases, with 9 bases between them. CDR3 protein: CSARGQINNEQFF. In nucleotides, the CDR3 is TGCAGTGCTAGAGGGCAGATCAACAATGAGCAGTTCTTC.

This chain connects TRBV4-3 to TRBJ2-1; 7 bases agree with TRBD2. The germline gives CDR1 LGHNA, CDR2 YSLEER. After removal of 0 bases from V and 5 bases from J, the junction contained 10 bases not matched to a gene. The CDR3 sequence is 17 residues long. The CDR3 DNA reads as TGCGCCAGCAGCCAAGAATATTCGGGGGGTAAAAACAATGAGCAGTTCTTC. Translation: CASSQEYSGGKNNEQFF.

The genes are TRBV6-6 and TRBJ2-5, with 7 bases aligning to TRBD2. The CDR3 consists of 16 residues. CDR1 is MNHNY, CDR2 SVGAGI, per germline (reference sequence). V was pared by 2 bases and J by 2 bases, with 8 bases of the junction left unmatched. The CDR3 DNA reads TGTGCCAGCAGTTACGTGAGCTGGGGGGGTCAAGAGACCCAGTACTTC. Translating gives CASSYVSWGGQETQYF.

The chain uses TRBV20-1 and TRBJ1-5; the match to TRBD1 covers 8 bases. V lost 1 base and J lost 7; bases outside the gene matches: 9. The germline V gene has CDR1 DFQATT and CDR2 SNEGSKA (reference sequence). This CDR3 contains 15 residues. CDR3 sequence: CSARVLGTGYQPQHF. The CDR3 DNA reads as TGCAGTGCTAGAGTACTCGGGACAGGCTACCAGCCCCAGCATTTT.